The clone carrying this T cell receptor beta chain was recorded only once. The target antigen is unknown. The protocol was immunoSEQ multiplex PCR, while the TCRdb copy is restricted to in-frame clones and leaves out a portion. Here the sample spans roughly 2.1 million clones, roughly 91% being singletons. This sample stems from a study of shared clonotypes between healthy human individuals. Across the study: The donors, two women and a few men, were aged 18 to 49. The study's findings and limits: Among several donors, about 5% of naive CD4 clonotypes were found in common.

From germline, CDR1 is SGHDT and CDR2 YYEEEE. The CDR3 spans 12 residues. V was pared by 4 bases and J by 7 bases, with 9 bases between. Naivety among CD8 cells was defined by CD45RO negativity and positive CCR7 selection, thereby excluding terminally differentiated effector memory CD45RA+ cells. Donation came from healthy HIV-negative adults that had no recent acute infections or vaccinations. The J gene is TRBJ2-1, the V gene TRBV5-6; the D call may be TRBD1 or TRBD2 (5 bases each). The source is a young man in good health. Some clones in this sample may be carry-over from other donors' samples. Input material: naive CD8+ T cells from PBMCs. CDR3 DNA sequence: TGTGCCAGCAGCCCGGGGCAAAATGAGCAGTTCTTC. Amino acids: CASSPGQNEQFF.